These 22 T cell receptor beta chains share one sample of origin, sequenced in a study of quantifying T cell responses using KT2 cells. On the study more broadly: TCR alpha and beta constant-region primers primed reverse transcription of RNA.

A single-stranded UMI oligo with SP2 sequence was ligated to cDNA 3' ends. First-round PCR used three to five cycles and beta primers RC1.1 and RC1.2 covering TRBC1 and TRBC2. One entry per CDR3 protein results from TCRdb running MiXCR on the UMI-ligation and nested PCR reads. This table holds fewer than 45,000 distinct CDR3 sequences, about a sixth found once. Sequenced input: PBMCs spiked with cells of the T cell clone KT2. The receptors stem from a human donor.

This clonotype was seen more than once but under ten times. The gene calls are TRBV20-1 and TRBJ2-1; D may be TRBD2 (5 bases). V was cut by 4 bases and J by 3 bases, with 13 bases left in between. The CDR3 runs to 14 residues. Looked up from germline, CDR1 is DFQATT and CDR2 is SNEGSKA (reference sequence). As DNA, the CDR3 is TGCAGTGCTATTCCTATCGGGAACTACAATGAGCAGTTCTTC. This translates into CSAIPIGNYNEQFF.

This clonotype was detected only a few times. V gene TRBV7-9 combines with J gene TRBJ2-1; D is ambiguous. V was shortened by 2 bases and J by 0 bases, with 11 bases between the two germline ends. The CDR3 runs to 16 residues. Germline loops: CDR1 SEHNR, CDR2 FQNEAQ (reference sequence). Here the CDR3 reads CASSLYSGSSYNEQFF. CDR3 in DNA: TGTGCCAGCAGCTTATATTCCGGGTCCTCCTACAATGAGCAGTTCTTC.

The chain couples TRBV12-3 or TRBV12-4 to TRBJ1-2; D uncertain. This CDR3 contains 15 residues. The V end was cut by 2 bases, the J end by 0 bases, with 10 bases between. This chain's CDR3 is CASSLSGTANYGYTF. CDR3 nucleotide sequence: TGTGCCAGCAGTTTATCGGGCACCGCTAACTATGGCTACACCTTC.

The rearrangement links TRBV19 to TRBJ1-2; TRBD1 might be the D (5 bases). CDR1 and CDR2 from the germline V gene are LNHDA and SQIVND (reference sequence). Deletions cut 10 bases from V and 7 bases from J, with 19 bases between. This CDR3 is built from 13 residues. In DNA, the CDR3 is TGTGCCACCGACGGGGGAGTCCTCGGTGGCTACACCTTC. Translated: CATDGGVLGGYTF.

In this sample, this clonotype turned up once. A read error is possible here, since a much larger clone lies one base away. The chain couples TRBV5-4 to TRBJ2-3, with no clear D. The ends were cut back, 0 bases at V and 4 bases at J, with 21 bases in the middle. CDR1 and CDR2 from the germline V gene are SGHNT and YYREEE (reference sequence). The CDR3 has 18 residues. The CDR3: CASSLGVGSGQVADTQYF. The CDR3 coding sequence is TGTGCCAGCAGCTTGGGAGTAGGTTCGGGCCAGGTGGCAGATACGCAGTATTTT.

This clonotype has at least ten counts. The rearrangement joins TRBV29-1 to TRBJ2-3, with D hard to call. The length of the CDR3 is 11 residues. V was shortened by 4 bases and J by 4 bases, with 6 bases between the two germline ends. Germline loops: CDR1 SQVTM, CDR2 ANQGSEA. In nucleotides, the CDR3 is TGCAGCGTTGGTTGGTCAGATACGCAGTATTTT. Amino acids: CSVGWSDTQYF.

This clonotype has just a few counts. This sequence joins TRBV9 and TRBJ1-1; D perhaps matches TRBD1 (5 bases). Trimming stripped 4 bases from V and 5 bases from J, with 15 bases between. CDR1 is SGDLS and CDR2 is YYNGEE in the germline V gene. The CDR3 runs 14 residues. The CDR3, as DNA: TGTGCCAGCAGCCTTCACTGGGGGGGTACTGAAGCTTTCTTT. Amino acids: CASSLHWGGTEAFF.

The chain employs TRBV29-1 and TRBJ2-1; no clear D. V lost 5 bases to trimming and J lost 3 bases, with 5 bases between them. CDR1 SQVTM and CDR2 ANQGSEA come from the germline V gene. The CDR3 spans 11 residues. The CDR3 reads CSVPSYNEQFF. CDR3 sequence (DNA): TGCAGCGTTCCAAGCTACAATGAGCAGTTCTTC.

The V and J genes are TRBV5-1 and TRBJ2-1; TRBD1 aligns across 10 bases. In germline, CDR1 is SGHRS, CDR2 YFSETQ. The CDR3 is 14 amino acids. The trim removed 4 bases at V and 12 bases at J, leaving 10 bases unmatched. DNA of the CDR3: TGCGCCAGCAGCCCCGGGACAGGGGTTCGTTTGCAGTTCTTC. It encodes CASSPGTGVRLQFF. The variable domain in full, with the rest retrieved from reference TRBV5-1 and TRBJ2-1, is KAGVTQTPRYLIKTRGQQVTLSCSPISGHRSVSWYQQTPGQGLQFLFEYFSETQRNKGNFPGRFSGRQFSNSRSEMNVSTLELGDSALYLCASSPGTGVRLQFFGPGTRLTVL.

This rearrangement joins TRBV6-2 or TRBV6-3 to TRBJ1-5; D is uncertain. CDR3 size: 13 residues. V was trimmed by 6 bases and J by 4 bases, leaving 10 bases between them. Germline CDR1 is MNHEY and CDR2 is SVGEGT. The CDR3 DNA is TGTGCCAGCAGGCCGACATCAAATCAGCCCCAGCATTTT. Amino acid sequence: CASRPTSNQPQHF.

In its sample, this clonotype was seen many times. V and J are TRBV20-1 and TRBJ2-7; 7 bases align to TRBD2. CDR1 is DFQATT, CDR2 SNEGSKA, per germline (reference sequence). CDR3 length equals 11 residues. With V trimmed by 6 bases and J by 4 bases, 3 bases remained unmatched. CDR3: CSARREYEQYF. In DNA form, the CDR3 reads TGCAGTGCACGGCGGGAGTACGAGCAGTACTTC.

The chain links TRBV24-1 to TRBJ1-2; 11 nucleotides align to TRBD1. The CDR3 covers 14 residues. CDR1 and CDR2 (germline): KGHDR, SFDVKD. The ends lost 3 bases at V and 6 bases at J; junction bases unmatched: 2. The CDR3 here is CATSDGDRGNGYTF. The CDR3 DNA is TGTGCCACCAGTGATGGGGACAGGGGGAATGGCTACACCTTC.

This clonotype was seen repeatedly, ten times or more. V is TRBV4-1 and J is TRBJ2-1; 7 bases are shared with TRBD1. Trimming removed 2 bases from V and 7 bases from J; junction bases left unmatched: 11. The CDR3 consists of 16 residues. The germline V gene encodes CDR1 MGHRA and CDR2 YSYEKL. CDR3 protein: CASSQPNRGSGNEQFF. The CDR3 nucleotides are TGCGCCAGCAGCCAACCTAACAGGGGATCGGGGAATGAGCAGTTCTTC.

The rearrangement links TRBV29-1 to TRBJ2-2; 8 bases are a match to TRBD1. With 1 base clipped from V and 6 bases from J, the junction kept 4 bases outside the gene matches. The CDR3 sequence is 14 residues long. Per germline, CDR1 SQVTM and CDR2 ANQGSEA. The CDR3 sequence is CSVEGSQGAGELFF. The CDR3 DNA reads TGCAGCGTTGAAGGGTCACAGGGGGCCGGGGAGCTGTTTTTT.

This clonotype occurred a few times. The rearrangement uses TRBV25-1 and TRBJ2-1, with TRBD2 matching 10 bases. The trim removed 0 bases at V and 9 bases at J, leaving 8 bases unmatched. This CDR3 contains 16 residues. CDR1 MGHDK and CDR2 SYGVNS come from the germline V gene. The CDR3 DNA is TGTGCCAGCAGTGAATACGGGCTAGCGGGAGCGGGTGAGCAGTTCTTC. Encoded protein: CASSEYGLAGAGEQFF.

This clonotype turned up a few times. The chain recombines TRBV10-3 with TRBJ1-5; no definite D call. The length of the CDR3 is 14 residues. Germline V CDR1 and CDR2: ENHRY, SYGVKD. The V gene lost 4 bases and the J gene lost 0 bases, with 7 bases spanning the gap. CDR3 nucleotide sequence: TGTGCCATCAGTGGCACGGATAGCAATCAGCCCCAGCATTTT. Its translation: CAISGTDSNQPQHF.

This clonotype has a handful of counts. The chain carries TRBV29-1 and TRBJ2-2; tentatively, D is TRBD2 (5 bases). CDR1 is SQVTM, CDR2 ANQGSEA, per germline. Trimming took 6 bases from V and 6 from J, leaving 23 bases between them. The CDR3 totals 16 residues. DNA for the CDR3: TGCAGCGTCTTCCAACCCGGGGTAGCAGGACCCGGGGAGCTGTTTTTT. It codes for CSVFQPGVAGPGELFF.

In its sample, this clonotype was seen a few times. The rearrangement links TRBV12-3 or TRBV12-4 to TRBJ2-1; perhaps TRBD1 as D (5 bases). The CDR3 length is 12 residues. V was shortened by 5 bases and J by 8 bases, with 10 bases between the two germline ends. The CDR3, as DNA: TGTGCCAGCAGTCGACAGATCGATGAGCAGTTCTTC. As protein: CASSRQIDEQFF.

The sample holds many counts of this clonotype. The V gene is TRBV7-2, the J gene TRBJ1-2, with D tentatively TRBD1 (5 bases). The CDR3 runs to 14 residues. V gave up 5 bases and J gave up 4 bases, with 14 bases separating them. Per the germline V gene, CDR1 is SGHTA and CDR2 is FQGNSA. The CDR3 protein is CASSMLGASYGYTF. CDR3 sequence (DNA): TGTGCCAGCAGCATGTTAGGGGCGAGCTATGGCTACACCTTC.

This rearrangement joins TRBV12-3 or TRBV12-4 to TRBJ2-2; 8 bases match TRBD1. The CDR3 length is 16 residues. Germline trimming cut 4 bases from V and 4 bases from J; bases unmatched to any gene: 8. The CDR3 DNA reads TGTGCCAGCAGTTACGCGCCCCAGGGGGCCACCGGGGAGCTGTTTTTT. Its protein product is CASSYAPQGATGELFF.

This clonotype was detected only a few times. The chain uses TRBV12-3 or TRBV12-4 and TRBJ2-7, with 7 positions matching TRBD1. V shed 5 bases and J 3 bases; nucleotides not matched to a gene: 10. The CDR3 runs 15 residues. The CDR3 DNA sequence: TGTGCCAGCAGTAGGGGACAGCTTCTGGACTACGAGCAGTACTTC. It is translated as CASSRGQLLDYEQYF.

This chain uses TRBV13 with TRBJ2-7, with 11 bases that match TRBD1. Losses at the gene ends were 5 bases for V and 4 bases for J; bases not matched to a gene: 10. Germline loops: CDR1 PRHDT, CDR2 FYEKMQ (reference sequence). The CDR3 extends over 16 amino acids. The CDR3 DNA sequence: TGTGCCAGCAGCAGCCTGTGGGACAGGGGGATTTACGAGCAGTACTTC. As protein: CASSSLWDRGIYEQYF.